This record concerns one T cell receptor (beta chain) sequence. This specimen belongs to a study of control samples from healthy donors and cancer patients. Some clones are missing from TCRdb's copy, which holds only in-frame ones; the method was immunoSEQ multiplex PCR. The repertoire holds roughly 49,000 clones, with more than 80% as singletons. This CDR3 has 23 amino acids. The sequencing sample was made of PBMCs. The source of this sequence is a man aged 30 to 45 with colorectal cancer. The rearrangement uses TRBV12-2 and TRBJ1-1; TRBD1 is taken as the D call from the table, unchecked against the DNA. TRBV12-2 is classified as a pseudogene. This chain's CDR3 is CASRPETGVSTSRPTIHPFEAFF. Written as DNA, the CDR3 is TGTGCAAGTCGCCCGGAGACAGGCGTATCAACTAGTCGGCCCACCATCCATCCCTTTGAAGCTTTCTTT.